Listed here is a single TCR beta chain. Its antigen is unidentified. Other DNA variants within this sample encode the same CDR3. This entry comes from a study of shared clonotypes between healthy human individuals. Losses at the gene ends were 3 bases for V and 4 bases for J; bases not matched to a gene: 6. The CDR3 is 16 amino acids. Germline V gives CDR1 SGHDT, CDR2 YYEEEE. Findings of the study overall: Clonotypes that were shared across a handful of donors made up around 4.6% of naive CD4 clonotypes. Tissue TCR repertoires likely differ from these blood-only repertoires.

Assay: immunoSEQ multiplex PCR; the TCRdb copy retains only in-frame clones and omits some. The sample records a few million clones, 90% to 95% being singletons. The rearrangement uses TRBV5-6 and TRBJ2-1; the match to TRBD2 covers 11 bases. The receptor comes from a man younger than 35 in good health. Sequencing was performed on naive CD4+ T cells sorted from blood. Documented subset: CD45RA+ positively selected. CDR3 in DNA: TGTGCCAGCAGCTCCCTTGGACTAGCGGGTTACAATGAGCAGTTCTTC. Protein sequence: CASSSLGLAGYNEQFF.